A single T cell receptor (beta chain) is shown here with its context. TCRdb's copy holds only in-frame clones and misses some; the assay was immunoSEQ multiplex PCR. The data contain under 70,000 clones, around 89% of them singletons. Trimming took off 7 bases at V and 0 bases at J, with 10 bases between the two ends. Germline-derived CDR1 and CDR2 are MNHNY and SVGAGI (reference sequence). This CDR3 contains 15 residues. The data belong to a study of blood T cell repertoires in COVID-19. This sequence originates from a man in his 60s with active COVID-19. Sequences were obtained from peripheral blood. V gene TRBV6-6 combines with J gene TRBJ1-6, with unresolved D. In DNA form, the CDR3 reads TGTGCCAGCAAAGGACTCCCCTCCTATAATTCACCCCTCCACTTT. Residues: CASKGLPSYNSPLHF.